These 8 T cell receptor beta chains were sequenced from one sample in a study of HIV-infected children after antiretroviral therapy interruption. Unique molecular identifiers were included in an RNA-based 3' RACE TCR library. TCRdb called the 3' RACE reads again in MiXCR, with one record for every CDR3 protein. The table includes some 16,000 distinct CDR3 sequences, roughly 3.4% detected once. The treatment here: PENTA 11 planned treatment interruption arm or continuous ART arm. Material: CD45RA+ CD4+ T cells from PBMCs, obtained from a donor given antiretroviral therapy, either interrupted or continuous. The sample's subset: naive CD4+ CD45RA+ CD45RO- T cells. Source of these receptors: a child under 18 with HIV.

By frequency in the sample, this clonotype is medium-sized (0.01 to 0.1%). J is TRBJ2-1 and V is TRBV12-3 or TRBV12-4; possibly TRBD1 or TRBD2 for D (5 bases each). V shed 4 bases and J shed 6 bases, with 10 bases lying between them. CDR3 length equals 13 residues. The CDR3 reads CASSWDPINEQFF. In nucleotides, the CDR3 is TGTGCCAGCAGTTGGGACCCAATCAATGAGCAGTTCTTC.

This clonotype was observed at least ten times. The CDR3 nucleotides read TGTGCCAGCAGCTTCGGACTGGACAATGAGCAGTTCTTC. Its protein is CASSFGLDNEQFF. J is TRBJ2-1 and V is TRBV7-6; a weak D match, TRBD2 (5 bases). The ends were cut back, 3 bases at V and 5 bases at J, with 8 bases in the middle. Per the germline V gene, CDR1 is SGHVS and CDR2 is FNYEAQ. The CDR3 runs 13 residues. Looking up the rest from reference TRBV7-6 and TRBJ2-1 gives the full variable domain: GAGVSQSPRYKVTKRGQDVALRCDPISGHVSLYWYRQALGQGPEFLTYFNYEAQQDKSGLPNDRFSAERPEGSISTLTIQRTEQRDSAMYRCASSFGLDNEQFFGPGTRLTVL.

In its sample, this clonotype was seen many times. The genes are TRBV7-2 and TRBJ2-7, with D unclear. CDR3 length equals 14 residues. CDR1 is SGHTA and CDR2 is FQGNSA in the germline V gene. Trimming shortened V by 1 base and J by 2 bases, and 9 bases separated the two germline ends. The CDR3 reads CASSLEATAYEQYF. The CDR3 nucleotides read TGTGCCAGCAGCTTAGAGGCCACTGCCTACGAGCAGTACTTC.

This clonotype was seen a handful of times. V is TRBV7-9 and J is TRBJ2-5, with D tentatively TRBD2 (6 bases). The CDR3 runs 12 residues. V lost 5 bases and J lost 5, with 9 bases in between. Per the germline V gene, CDR1 is SEHNR and CDR2 is FQNEAQ (reference sequence). CDR3 bases: TGTGCCAGCAGCCAAGGGAGGGAGACCCAGTACTTC. Translating gives CASSQGRETQYF.

Relative to its sample, this clonotype is medium-sized. The genes are TRBV9 and TRBJ2-1, with TRBD1 matching 7 bases. Germline loops: CDR1 SGDLS, CDR2 YYNGEE. V lost 4 bases, J lost 10 bases, and 17 bases stayed unmatched. CDR3 size: 16 residues. CDR3 DNA: TGTGCCAGCAGCCATCTACCCGGGACAATGGACAGGGAGCAGTTCTTC. This gives the protein CASSHLPGTMDREQFF.

This clonotype was counted ten times or more. The chain uses TRBV5-4 and TRBJ2-5, with D hard to call. The CDR3 loop spans 13 amino acids. Germline V gene data show CDR1 as SGHNT and CDR2 as YYREEE (reference sequence). With 4 bases removed from V and 3 bases from J, the gap between germline ends came to 10 bases. The CDR3 sequence: CASSPDLKETQYF. The CDR3 DNA sequence: TGTGCCAGCAGCCCCGACCTGAAAGAGACCCAGTACTTC.

CDR3 sequence reads: CASSSSDVGPYNEQFF. In DNA, the CDR3 is TGTGCCAGCAGCAGCTCGGACGTTGGCCCCTACAATGAGCAGTTCTTC. The chain employs TRBV21-1 and TRBJ2-1. TRBV21-1 is reported as a pseudogene. The CDR3 contains 16 residues.

Points on this clonotype: With a much larger clone just one base away, this may be a read error. The chain recombines TRBV6-2 or TRBV6-3 with TRBJ2-7, with TRBD1 as a possible D gene (5 bases). V was pared by 4 bases and J by 2 bases, with 12 bases between. This CDR3 has 14 amino acids. Germline assignment: CDR1 MNHEY and CDR2 SVGEGT. Here the CDR3 DNA reads TGTGCCAGCAGTTGGAAGACAGTCCCCTACGAGCAGTACTTC. It yields the protein CASSWKTVPYEQYF.